The entry below describes one TCR beta chain. In its sample, this clone was seen once. The specificity of this receptor is unknown. Base-call qualities are not available, and no considerably larger clone is one nucleotide away. The sample is drawn from a study of Tregs in tolerant kidney transplant recipients (dated by TCRdb to the late 2010s). Context from the whole study: The study applied TCRbeta sequencing to find donor-specific regulatory T cells before combined kidney and bone marrow transplantation and then followed those same cells after transplant. Paper-wide results and their limitations: Expanding Tregs with activated donor B cells appeared to identify the most biologically relevant and donor-specific TCRbeta repertoire. Biological reproducibility was not directly addressed, though technical replication error appeared minimal. The study was limited by small patient numbers, and the findings need validation in larger populations and under other immunosuppression protocols. For some patients the PCR primers changed over time, which made it impossible to compare the samples from those patients at the nucleotide level. Donor-specific Treg expansion was found to exceed global Treg expansion in tolerant patients, suggesting antigen-driven rather than nonspecific expansion.

In the germline V gene, CDR1 corresponds to LGHNA and CDR2 to YSLEER. Deletion took 0 bases off V and 9 bases off J, with a span of 12 bases between the germline ends. The CDR3 contains 13 residues, cysteine and phenylalanine counted. Solely the CDR3 DNA is kept, with 39 bases framed from the first base. For TCRbeta CDR3 sequencing, genomic DNA was extracted from sorted cells using the QIAGEN DNeasy Blood and Tissue Kit. High-throughput TCRbeta CDR3 sequencing was carried out commercially through immunoSEQ, with PCR amplification with bias correction and internal controls included. Per the original workflow: Unique productive TCRbeta sequences were defined by CDR3 nucleotide sequence where primers matched, otherwise by CDR3 amino acid sequence with Vbeta and Jbeta genes. To correct for sorting error, sequences found in more than one sorted population at a frequency ratio of 2:1 or less were discarded, and the remaining shared sequences were assigned to the population with the higher frequency. A sequence counted as donor-reactive if, in CFSE-low cells, the sequence had a frequency of at least 0.01% and was expanded at least 5-fold compared with unstimulated cells. Repertoire divergence was quantified by Jensen-Shannon divergence using the top 100 TCRbeta sequences ranked by frequency. For samples with multiple sequencing runs, sorting error was corrected in each run separately before the runs were combined. TCRdb took over this immuneACCESS table, retaining in-frame rearrangements with V and J assigned. Such tables are incomplete; in checked studies, under half of the missing clones stem from an unresolved V gene, and the remainder is unexplained. V and J calls and clone size follow that table, whereas D and trimming were derived from the DNA. The sample data list 95,000 or so clones, and 80% to 95% of these were observed just once. The ten biggest clones cover roughly 1.7% of the sample.

Transplants used related donors with nonmyeloablative bone marrow transplantation; mixed chimerism was transient in the human trials. Unstimulated Tregs (CD4+CD25+CD127-), CD4+ non-Tregs (CD4+CD25-), CD4 and CD8 cells were FACS-sorted from thawed PBMCs. The patients were a handful of recipients of combined kidney and bone marrow transplants from the ITN036ST trial, and samples were available only for these trial subjects. Healthy control blood was processed to PBMCs with a Ficoll density gradient and then cryopreserved, whereas patient PBMCs were collected both before and after transplant. The TCR originated in a human patient who received a combined kidney and bone marrow transplant. Some T cells present after a transplant may be cells of the graft donor. The chain couples TRBV4-3 to TRBJ2-7; a weak D assignment points to TRBD2 (6 bases agree). The sequenced sample was CD4+ T cells from blood (PBMCs), obtained 12 months after the transplant. The DNA sequence is given as TGCGCCAGCAGCCAAGACAAGGGACTTAGGCAGTACTTC. The encoded protein is CASSQDKGLRQYF.